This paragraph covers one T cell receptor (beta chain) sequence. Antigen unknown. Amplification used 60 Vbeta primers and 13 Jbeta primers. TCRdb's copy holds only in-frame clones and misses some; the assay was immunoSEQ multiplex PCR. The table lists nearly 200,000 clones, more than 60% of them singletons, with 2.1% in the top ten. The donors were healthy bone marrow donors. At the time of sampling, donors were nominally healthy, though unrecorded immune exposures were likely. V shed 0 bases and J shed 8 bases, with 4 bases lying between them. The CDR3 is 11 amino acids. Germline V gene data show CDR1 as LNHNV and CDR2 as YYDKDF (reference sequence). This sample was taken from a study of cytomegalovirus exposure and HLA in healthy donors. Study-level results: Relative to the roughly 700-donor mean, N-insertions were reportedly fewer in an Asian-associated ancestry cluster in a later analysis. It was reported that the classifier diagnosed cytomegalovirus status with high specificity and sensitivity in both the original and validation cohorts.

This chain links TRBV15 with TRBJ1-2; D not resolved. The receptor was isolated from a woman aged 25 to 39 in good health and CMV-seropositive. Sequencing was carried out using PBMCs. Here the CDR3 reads CATSRDLGYTF. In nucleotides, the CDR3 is TGTGCCACCAGCAGAGATCTCGGCTACACCTTC.